A single sample gave rise to the 10 T cell receptor beta chains below, sequenced in a study of post-analysis software for immune sequencing data. Their antigens are not known. General observations from the study: Patients used about 5 TRBV segments, including TRBV5-6, TRBV5-1 and TRBV20-1, more often than controls.

The authors incorporated unique molecular identifiers into the TCR beta cDNA libraries. TCRdb processed the PCR reads anew with MiXCR; each CDR3 protein has one entry. The table includes 700,000 to 900,000 distinct CDR3 sequences, 46% detected once. Input material: blood. These receptors were taken from a girl aged 10 to 17 with multiple sclerosis.

The sample holds a few counts of this clonotype. An end of the junction differs from the germline gene, which may be a read error. This chain uses TRBV13 with TRBJ2-5, with TRBD1 matching 12 bases. Per germline, CDR1 PRHDT and CDR2 FYEKMQ (reference sequence). The CDR3 length is 15 residues. The CDR3 sequence: CARSSGTGGYETQYF. The DNA of the CDR3 is TGTGCCCGCAGCTCCGGGACAGGGGGCTATGAGACCCAGTACTTC. Using reference TRBV13 and TRBJ2-5 for the parts outside the CDR3, the full variable domain is AAGVIQSPRHLIKEKRETATLKCYPIPRHDTVYWYQQGPGQDPQFLISFYEKMQSDKGSIPDRFSAQQFSDYHSELNMSSLELGDSALYFCARSSGTGGYETQYFGPGTRLLVL.

This chain joins TRBV2 and TRBJ2-7; TRBD2 matches at 8 bases. Losses at the gene ends were 3 bases for V and 0 bases for J; bases not matched to a gene: 7. The CDR3 length is 16 residues. Germline V gene data show CDR1 as SNHLY and CDR2 as FYNNEI. This CDR3 reads CASSDRAGGLSYEQYF. The CDR3 bases are TGTGCCAGCAGTGATCGCGCGGGAGGCCTCTCCTACGAGCAGTACTTC.

The rearrangement joins TRBV27 to TRBJ2-1; TRBD2 agrees at 8 bases. The V gene's germline CDR1 is MNHEY and CDR2 SMNVEV (reference sequence). The CDR3 covers 15 residues. V lost 5 bases, J lost 5 bases, and 8 bases stayed unmatched. The CDR3, as DNA: TGTGCCAGCAGTCCACGGACTAGCCCGAACAATGAGCAGTTCTTC. This encodes CASSPRTSPNNEQFF.

The chain is built from TRBV7-2 and TRBJ2-7; D is ambiguous. With 1 base removed from V and 2 bases from J, the gap between germline ends came to 12 bases. Germline V gene lookup returns CDR1 SGHTA and CDR2 FQGNSA. This CDR3 is 15 amino acids long. In DNA form, the CDR3 reads TGTGCCAGCAGCTTAGTACCCAACCCCACCTACGAGCAGTACTTC. It translates to CASSLVPNPTYEQYF. Looking up the rest from reference TRBV7-2 and TRBJ2-7 gives the full variable domain: GAGVSQSPSNKVTEKGKDVELRCDPISGHTALYWYRQSLGQGLEFLIYFQGNSAPDKSGLPSDRFSAERTGGSVSTLTIQRTQQEDSAVYLCASSLVPNPTYEQYFGPGTRLTVT.

There are a few counts of this clonotype. The chain uses TRBV7-9 and TRBJ1-2; D not certain. The V end was cut by 2 bases, the J end by 3 bases, with 10 bases between. The CDR3 length is 14 residues. Germline V gives CDR1 SEHNR, CDR2 FQNEAQ (reference sequence). The CDR3 protein is CASSLTDRYYGYTF. In DNA form, the CDR3 reads TGTGCCAGCAGCTTAACTGATCGGTACTATGGCTACACCTTC.

V is TRBV7-2 and J is TRBJ2-5, with D perhaps being TRBD1 or TRBD2 (5 bases each). V lost 0 bases, J lost 5 bases, and 13 bases lay in between. The CDR3 has 15 residues. Germline V CDR1 and CDR2: SGHTA, FQGNSA. CDR3 nucleotide sequence: TGTGCCAGCAGCTTAGCGCTTTTCGGGACGGAGACCCAGTACTTC. Translated, it gives CASSLALFGTETQYF.

The chain uses TRBV3-1 and TRBJ2-7, with D hard to call. The CDR3 totals 17 residues. Per the germline V gene, CDR1 is LGHDT and CDR2 is YNNKEL (reference sequence). Trimming left V 0 bases short and J 0 bases short, with 15 bases between. CDR3: CASSQEKGGPGSYEQYF. CDR3 coding DNA: TGTGCCAGCAGCCAAGAGAAGGGCGGCCCCGGCTCCTACGAGCAGTACTTC.

The chain employs TRBV30 and TRBJ1-2; a weak D match, TRBD1 (5 bases). CDR1 and CDR2 (germline): GTSNPN, SVGIG (reference sequence). With 4 bases removed from V and 3 bases from J, the gap between germline ends came to 18 bases. This CDR3 has 15 residues. CDR3 loop: CAWTGTSEVDYGYTF. The DNA for the CDR3 is TGTGCCTGGACAGGGACCTCCGAGGTGGACTATGGCTACACCTTC.

This clonotype was seen a few times. The chain has TRBV12-3 or TRBV12-4 and TRBJ2-1, with 8 bases lining up with TRBD2. V shed 2 bases and J 7 bases; nucleotides not matched to a gene: 7. The CDR3 runs to 15 residues. CDR3 amino acids: CASSLLSSGWNEQFF. CDR3 DNA: TGTGCCAGCAGTTTATTGTCTAGCGGGTGGAATGAGCAGTTCTTC.

The sample holds a few counts of this clonotype. The V call is TRBV6-1, the J call TRBJ2-7; weak D call: TRBD1 (5 bases). Germline CDR1 and CDR2: MNHNS and SASEGT. The CDR3 covers 12 residues. The V and J ends lost 8 bases and 4 bases respectively, with 12 bases between them. DNA of the CDR3: TGTGCCAGCCTCGACAGCAGATACGAGCAGTACTTC. Its translation: CASLDSRYEQYF.